This note documents a single T cell receptor beta chain sequence. The sample belongs to a study of early T cells in non-severe SARS-CoV-2 infection. Whole-study context: With bulk RNA from unsorted whole blood as input, sequencing yielded unpaired chains.

Germline V gene sequence: CDR1 SEHNR, CDR2 FQNEAQ (reference sequence). J lost 5 bases, V lost 2 bases, and 3 bases had no gene match. CDR3 length: 14 residues. TCRdb reanalysed the 5' RACE reads using MiXCR and keeps one entry per CDR3 protein. The sample holds about 60,000 distinct CDR3 sequences, 10% to 15% seen once. This TCR was sampled from an adult who was a healthcare worker with PCR-confirmed SARS-CoV-2 infection or an uninfected control (not recorded which). The chain couples TRBV7-9 to TRBJ2-5, with TRBD1 matching over 9 bases. Sequencing input: whole blood. CDR3 DNA sequence: TGTGCCAGCAGCTTAACAGGGGGCATGGAGACCCAGTACTTC. Its protein product is CASSLTGGMETQYF.